This TCR beta chain was identified during a study of blood T cell repertoires in COVID-19. About the research overall: T cells, B-cell-depleted T cells, or PBMCs supplied cDNA or gDNA.

Original processing methods: Reference gene primer amplification in the assay estimated nucleated cell counts. Clones were sequenced by immunoSEQ multiplex PCR, and TCRdb holds only the in-frame ones, with some missing. V, J and clone size are taken as reported in that table, and D and trimming were inferred from the DNA itself. The sample comprises 200,000 to 250,000 clones, 85% to 90% of which are singletons, and less than 2% rests with the top ten. Recruitment covered some 25 US areas and drew participants whose ages spanned about 18 to 100 years. In germline, CDR1 is LNHDA, CDR2 SQIVND (reference sequence). The length of the CDR3 is 16 residues. The J segment lost 6 bases and the V segment lost 7 bases, leaving 15 bases of the junction unmatched. This clone has a single count.

The genes are TRBV19 and TRBJ1-1; TRBD1 matches at 9 bases. Sequenced material: PBMCs or T cells enriched from blood (not recorded which). The receptor's source is a man in his forties or fifties who had recovered from COVID-19. CDR3 loop: CASIFGTGIGVAEAFF. DNA of the CDR3: TGTGCCAGTATTTTCGGGACAGGGATTGGGGTGGCTGAAGCTTTCTTT.